The 18 T cell receptor beta chains in this list originate from one sample, sequenced in a study of technical replicates of blood from several donors. TCRdb's table, derived via immunoSEQ multiplex PCR, lists solely in-frame clones and lacks some. Of 55,000 to 75,000 clones listed, around 96% are singletons. The sample consisted of PBMCs. These receptors all stem from a human donor in good health. Some clones in this sample may be carry-over from other donors' samples.

This rearrangement joins TRBV2 to TRBJ2-5; 8 bases match TRBD2. The CDR3 runs to 16 residues. The germline V gene encodes CDR1 SNHLY and CDR2 FYNNEI. Trimming cost V 3 bases and J 2 bases; bases outside gene matches: 8. CDR3 bases: TGTGCCAGCAGTGACGCAGGTCTAGCGGGTCAAGAGACCCAGTACTTC. Encoded protein: CASSDAGLAGQETQYF.

The chain recombines TRBV7-9 with TRBJ2-2; D is possibly TRBD1 (6 bases). There are 14 residues in the CDR3. Between the trimmed V and J ends, which lost 2 bases and 6 bases, there was a span of 10 bases. The germline V gene has CDR1 SEHNR and CDR2 FQNEAQ (reference sequence). CDR3 loop: CASSLQGQAGELFF. DNA of the CDR3: TGTGCCAGCAGCTTACAGGGGCAGGCCGGGGAGCTGTTTTTT.

The chain uses TRBV5-5 and TRBJ2-1; 8 bases match TRBD2. The CDR3 length is 15 residues. The trim removed 0 bases at V and 4 bases at J, leaving 3 bases unmatched. Germline V lookup: CDR1 SGHKS, CDR2 YYEKEE (reference sequence). CDR3: CASSLAAGGYNEQFF. The CDR3 DNA reads TGTGCCAGCAGCTTGGCGGCGGGGGGATACAATGAGCAGTTCTTC.

In this sample, this clone turned up many times. The V gene is TRBV5-4, the J gene TRBJ2-3; D call uncertain. The CDR3 covers 13 residues. Deletions cut 4 bases from V and 4 bases from J, with 10 bases between. CDR1 and CDR2 (germline): SGHNT, YYREEE (reference sequence). The CDR3 reads CASSPLGADTQYF. The CDR3 DNA reads TGTGCCAGCAGCCCGCTAGGCGCAGATACGCAGTATTTT.

V gene TRBV13 combines with J gene TRBJ2-7; D is perhaps TRBD2 (6 bases). The CDR3 loop spans 15 amino acids. The V and J ends lost 1 base and 2 bases respectively, with 12 bases between them. Germline-derived CDR1 and CDR2 are PRHDT and FYEKMQ (reference sequence). The CDR3 reads CASSLEGGTAYEQYF. In DNA, the CDR3 is TGTGCCAGCAGCTTAGAGGGCGGGACGGCCTACGAGCAGTACTTC.

This chain links TRBV27 with TRBJ2-7; the D is unclear. Looked up from germline, CDR1 is MNHEY and CDR2 is SMNVEV (reference sequence). The CDR3 covers 13 residues. With 2 bases removed from V and 0 bases from J, the gap between germline ends came to 5 bases. CDR3 amino acids: CASSLGTSYEQYF. The CDR3 DNA reads TGTGCCAGCAGTTTAGGCACCTCCTACGAGCAGTACTTC.

The V gene is TRBV6-6, the J gene TRBJ1-2; 9 bases map to TRBD1. From germline, CDR1 is MNHNY and CDR2 SVGAGI (reference sequence). CDR3 length equals 16 residues. With 3 bases clipped from V and 2 bases from J, the junction kept 7 bases outside the gene matches. The DNA of the CDR3 is TGTGCCAGCAGTTATACCGGGACAGGGTACAACTATGGCTACACCTTC. Amino acid sequence: CASSYTGTGYNYGYTF.

The chain combines TRBV27 with TRBJ2-7; no reliable D call. This CDR3 is 13 amino acids long. Germline V lookup: CDR1 MNHEY, CDR2 SMNVEV (reference sequence). Trimming pared 5 bases from V and 3 bases from J, leaving 11 bases between. This CDR3 is CASSPKPHYEQYF. The CDR3 bases are TGTGCCAGCAGTCCCAAGCCCCACTACGAGCAGTACTTC.

The chain is built from TRBV5-6 and TRBJ1-1, with no clear D. Trimming removed 4 bases from V and 8 bases from J, with 21 bases in between. The germline gives CDR1 SGHDT, CDR2 YYEEEE. CDR3 length: 15 amino acids. CDR3 protein: CASSQGRVLVTEAFF. In DNA form, the CDR3 reads TGTGCCAGCAGCCAAGGCCGGGTGTTAGTCACGGAAGCTTTCTTT.

About this clone: An end of the junction does not agree with germline; a read error may underlie this. V gene TRBV4-3 combines with J gene TRBJ2-1, with D hard to call. The V gene's germline CDR1 is LGHNA and CDR2 YSLEER. The CDR3 contains 13 residues. The CDR3 reads CASSLSSSNEQFF. The CDR3 DNA reads as TGCGCCAGCAGCCTTTCGTCCTCCAATGAGCAGTTCTTC.

The chain links TRBV19 to TRBJ1-2, with TRBD1 as a possible D gene (6 bases). The CDR3 runs 17 residues. Trimming stripped 7 bases from V and 2 bases from J, with 23 bases between. The germline V gene encodes CDR1 LNHDA and CDR2 SQIVND (reference sequence). The CDR3 nucleotides are TGTGCCAGTAATCCCATAGGGGGGGCGCGTGGGAACTATGGCTACACCTTC. Its translation is CASNPIGGARGNYGYTF.

This sequence joins TRBV7-6 and TRBJ1-1, with TRBD1 identical over 8 bases. Germline CDR1 reads SGHVS; CDR2 reads FNYEAQ. CDR3 length: 14 amino acids. The ends lost 5 bases at V and 5 bases at J; junction bases unmatched: 7. For the CDR3, the DNA is TGTGCCAGCAGCCCAGGGGGCAAGAGTACTGAAGCTTTCTTT. It codes for CASSPGGKSTEAFF.

J is TRBJ1-2 and V is TRBV4-3; TRBD1 matches at 7 bases. CDR3 length: 15 amino acids. V lost 2 bases to trimming and J lost 5 bases; unmatched junction nucleotides: 8. Germline V gene lookup returns CDR1 LGHNA and CDR2 YSLEER. This chain's CDR3 is CASSQSYRGSYGYTF. Here the CDR3 DNA reads TGCGCCAGCAGCCAATCCTACAGGGGATCGTATGGCTACACCTTC.

The chain recombines TRBV5-1 with TRBJ2-1; 9 nucleotides match TRBD2. The CDR3 has 15 residues. With 4 bases clipped from V and 10 bases from J, the junction kept 12 bases outside the gene matches. Germline CDR1 is SGHRS and CDR2 is YFSETQ. The CDR3 protein is CASSGMTSGNPEQFF. The DNA of the CDR3 is TGCGCCAGCAGCGGAATGACTAGCGGCAATCCCGAGCAGTTCTTC.

CDR3 DNA sequence: TGTGCCAGCAGTGTACTAGCGGGGGGCACAGATACGCAGTATTTT. It translates to CASSVLAGGTDTQYF. The chain joins TRBV6-4 to TRBJ2-3, with 11 nucleotides matching TRBD2. Germline loops: CDR1 MRHNA, CDR2 SNTAGT. The CDR3 is 15 amino acids. Losses at the gene ends were 4 bases for V and 1 base for J; bases not matched to a gene: 1.

The chain employs TRBV6-5 and TRBJ2-7; D remains ambiguous. The germline CDR1 and CDR2 sequences are MNHEY and SVGAGI. This CDR3 region has 12 residues. The V and J ends lost 4 bases and 0 bases respectively, with 4 bases between them. Here the CDR3 DNA reads TGTGCCAGCAGTTCTAACTCCTACGAGCAGTACTTC. This encodes CASSSNSYEQYF.

The chain has TRBV11-2 and TRBJ1-2; 7 positions agree with TRBD1. This CDR3 is built from 15 residues. CDR1 SGHAT and CDR2 FQNNGV come from the germline V gene. V gave up 0 bases and J gave up 4 bases; unmatched junction bases: 5. CDR3 amino acids: CASSLDKGAGYGYTF. Written as DNA, the CDR3 is TGTGCCAGCAGCTTAGATAAGGGGGCGGGCTATGGCTACACCTTC.

The CDR3 nucleotides are TGTGCCAGCAGTTACCTAACAGGGGGCCGGGAAAAACTGTTTTTT. Residues: CASSYLTGGREKLFF. This chain links TRBV7-9 with TRBJ1-4, with TRBD1 identical over 9 bases. The junction had 10 bases not matched to a gene; V was cut back by 6 bases and J by 8 bases. Germline V CDR1 and CDR2: SEHNR, FQNEAQ (reference sequence). CDR3 length equals 15 residues.